Included here is one T cell receptor (beta chain) sequence, with context. This clonotype was seen only a few times. Its cognate antigen has yet to be identified. No base-level quality is on record; no much larger clone is a single base apart. For CDR1 and CDR2, the germline V gene lists MGHDK and SYGVNS. V is cut by 0 bases and J by 8 bases, and the space between the germline ends is 11 bases. From the cysteine up to the phenylalanine, the CDR3 has a length of 15 residues. The sequence is cut down to CDR3 DNA, 45 bases in frame from base 1. The data were obtained in a study of massively parallel sequencing of T cell beta chains (dated by TCRdb to the late 2000s). The study in broad terms: Human TCR beta CDR3 diversity in peripheral blood was profiled using 5'-RACE, Illumina short-read sequencing and a dedicated short-read assembly strategy. What the authors observed across the whole study: TRBV usage was found to range from roughly 0.0091% for TRBV17 to roughly 25% for TRBV20-1, and TRBJ usage was found to range from approximately 1.5% for TRBJ2-6 to roughly 17% for TRBJ2-1. A single sequence read was the only support for most clonotypes (about 60% of the roughly 35,000), which could in principle inflate the apparent diversity. The length of CDR3 beta varied from 21 to 81 nucleotides, with the peak at 45 nucleotides. Among roughly 35,000 distinct clonotypes, more than 65% of clonotypes but only around 19% of assemblies were accounted for by single-copy clonotypes. The reported gene usage frequencies may have been skewed by preferential PCR amplification of some TRBV and TRBJ sequences. Only about 23,000 (around 70%) of the clonotypes could be assigned a unique TRBV gene. Since the RNA was pooled from many donors, the results show population-average clonotype abundance and not the repertoire of any individual. Subsampling showed clonotype counts rising linearly with read number, indicating sequencing depth was far from saturation.

All donors in the pool were aged about 18 to 40 years, and the pool included 300 to 400 males and approximately 160 females. Peripheral leukocyte polyA+ RNA was isolated from about 180 liters of pooled peripheral blood. The starting material was a commercial mRNA preparation from normal human peripheral blood leukocytes pooled from some 550 individuals. TCRdb names Illumina Genome Analyzer II as the instrument used. After two rounds of nested PCR using TRBC1/TRBC2-specific primers, a RACE product of roughly 520 bp was obtained and then gel-purified. First-strand cDNA was made with a TRBC-specific primer plus a template-switching oligonucleotide, which provided a 5' anchor for RACE. Because the RACE amplicon was too long for direct short-read sequencing, the RACE amplicon was concatemerized by ligation and sheared by sonication. PAGE was used to isolate a size fraction of 100 to 300 bp, and that fraction then underwent shotgun sequencing on the Illumina platform. In separate sequencing runs on an Illumina GAII, 18.8 million 36-nt reads and 21.7 million 50-nt single-end reads were generated. The authors' pipeline ran thus. Assembly of the pooled 40 million to 45 million reads was performed with iSSAKE using parameters -m 15, -o 2 and -r 0.7. De novo CDR3 beta assemblies were seeded by reads aligning to the ends of Ensembl TRBV gene predictions that carried unmatched junctional bases. Clonotype abundance was estimated as the number of matching assembled contigs, not raw read depth. Of the assembled clonotypes, roughly 2,100 (around 5.9%) had in-frame stop codons and were removed, leaving some 35,000 productive clonotypes. Of the 288 unique TCR sequences obtained by Sanger sequencing of cloned RACE products, about 69% were also present in the Illumina assembly. TCRdb took the public reads, trimmed them with fastp at Q25, ran MiXCR for clone calling and kept in-frame beta chains. Identical CDR3 protein sequences are pooled into one entry, listed with their most common genes and DNA. The V and J calls were determined by TCRdb, not by the authors. This sample has some 4,300 distinct CDR3 sequences in its table, and approximately 40% of those were observed once. The top ten hold about 2.7% of the sample.

This receptor was taken from a pool of human donors in good health; the sample was commercial RNA pooled from many donors. The chain is assembled from TRBV25-1 and TRBJ1-6; the D region possibly corresponds to TRBD1 (6 bases align). The sample consisted of commercial RNA from peripheral blood pooled from many donors. This receptor has the CDR3 CASSEYRGDYSPLHF. The bases read TGTGCCAGCAGTGAATACAGGGGAGATTATTCACCCCTCCACTTT.